This entry describes one T cell receptor (beta chain). These data originate in a study of blood T cell repertoires in COVID-19. Recruits, aged about 18 to 100 years, lived in some 25 US areas. Shortly before study entry, within 2 weeks, exposed participants had met a COVID-19 case. Original analysis: Reference gene primer amplification gave estimated nucleated cell counts. TCRdb's table, derived via immunoSEQ multiplex PCR, lists solely in-frame clones and lacks some. The V and J calls and clone size come from that table; D and trimming were worked out from the DNA. The sample has about 140,000 clones, roughly 88% seen once. The V gene end was trimmed by 0 bases and the J gene end by 6 bases; junction bases not matched to a gene: 8. Germline V gene data show CDR1 as SGHTA and CDR2 as FQGTGA. There are 16 residues in the CDR3.

Material for sequencing was PBMCs or T cells enriched from blood (not recorded which). V and J are TRBV7-3 and TRBJ2-3; TRBD2 aligns across 8 bases. The receptor comes from a man in his 70s who had been exposed to COVID-19. The CDR3 protein is CASSLTPAGARDTQYF. CDR3 sequence (DNA): TGTGCCAGCAGCTTAACCCCAGCGGGGGCTAGGGATACGCAGTATTTT.